This T cell receptor beta chain originates from a study of control samples from healthy donors and cancer patients (dated by TCRdb to 2018 to 2020). Relative to germline, V is 2 bases shorter and J is 0 bases shorter, with 5 bases between their ends. The CDR3 measures 13 amino acids from cysteine to phenylalanine. Only the CDR3 DNA stays, 39 bases, in frame from base 1. Per the germline V gene (reference sequence), SGHKS is the CDR1 and YYEKEE is the CDR2. The library was obtained by the immunoSEQ multiplex PCR assay. The immuneACCESS repertoire file appears here via TCRdb, limited to in-frame rearrangements. These files lack a portion of the clones; in checked studies, under half of the deficit traces to unresolved V genes, and the cause of the others is not known. This sample holds around 68,000 clones; 75% to 85% were observed only once. About 15% of the sample goes to the ten largest clones. Concerning this clone itself: Its antigen is not yet known. No base quality information exists; no much larger clone differs at one position.

The specimen sequenced was blood. The sequence was collected from a man aged 60-69 years in good health. The chain is encoded by TRBV5-5 joined to TRBJ2-5, with the D gene not confidently named. The CDR3 protein sequence reads: CASSFDYQETQYF. Here is the DNA: TGTGCCAGCAGCTTTGACTACCAAGAGACCCAGTACTTC.